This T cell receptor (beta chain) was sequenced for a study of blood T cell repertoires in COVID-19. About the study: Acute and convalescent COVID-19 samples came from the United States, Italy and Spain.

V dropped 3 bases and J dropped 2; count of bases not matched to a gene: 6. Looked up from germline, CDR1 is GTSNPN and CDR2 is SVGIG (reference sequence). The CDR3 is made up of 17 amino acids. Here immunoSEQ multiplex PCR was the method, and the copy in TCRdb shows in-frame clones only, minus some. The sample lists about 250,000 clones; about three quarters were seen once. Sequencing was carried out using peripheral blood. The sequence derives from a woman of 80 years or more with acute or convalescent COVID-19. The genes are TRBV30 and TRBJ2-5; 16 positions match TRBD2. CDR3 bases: TGTGCCTGGAGGGGCGCGGGACTAGCGGGAGGGCAAGAGACCCAGTACTTC. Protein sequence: CAWRGAGLAGGQETQYF.